This TCR beta chain stems from a study of T-cell reconstitution after alpha-beta-depleted transplantation in children. Researchers prepared the TCRbeta library using unique molecular identifiers, the study reports. TCRdb reanalysed the PCR reads using MiXCR and keeps one entry per CDR3 protein. The table shows about 200,000 distinct CDR3 sequences, with approximately 15% occurring only once. Germline-derived CDR1 and CDR2 are SGHVS and FNYEAQ. This CDR3 is built from 16 residues. V was clipped by 8 bases and J by 0 bases, with 17 bases between them. This clonotype was found many times. The origin of this receptor is a human donor who donated a stem cell graft to a child with acute lymphoblastic leukemia. The sample was PBMCs from the stem cell graft donor, taken from the stem cell graft. This chain connects TRBV7-6 to TRBJ2-1, with a tentative D call TRBD1 (6 bases). The CDR3 coding sequence is TGTGCCAGCTCACCGTCAGGGGAGCGCTCCTACAATGAGCAGTTCTTC. Its translation is CASSPSGERSYNEQFF. Together with reference TRBV7-6 and TRBJ2-1, the CDR3 gives the full variable domain: GAGVSQSPRYKVTKRGQDVALRCDPISGHVSLYWYRQALGQGPEFLTYFNYEAQQDKSGLPNDRFSAERPEGSISTLTIQRTEQRDSAMYRCASSPSGERSYNEQFFGPGTRLTVL.